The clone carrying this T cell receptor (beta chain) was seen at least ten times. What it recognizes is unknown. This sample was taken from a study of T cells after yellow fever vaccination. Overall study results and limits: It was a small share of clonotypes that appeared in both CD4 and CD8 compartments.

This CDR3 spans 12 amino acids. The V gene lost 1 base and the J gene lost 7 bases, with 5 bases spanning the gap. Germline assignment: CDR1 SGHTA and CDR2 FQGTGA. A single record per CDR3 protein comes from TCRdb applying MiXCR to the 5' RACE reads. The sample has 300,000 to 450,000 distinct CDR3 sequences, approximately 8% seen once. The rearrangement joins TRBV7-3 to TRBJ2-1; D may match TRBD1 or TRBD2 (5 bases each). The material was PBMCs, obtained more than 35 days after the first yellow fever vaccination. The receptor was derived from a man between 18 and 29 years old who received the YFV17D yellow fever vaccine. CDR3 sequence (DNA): TGTGCCAGCAGCTTAAGGGGGAATGAGCAGTTCTTC. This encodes CASSLRGNEQFF. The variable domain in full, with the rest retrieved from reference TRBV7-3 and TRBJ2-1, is GAGVSQTPSNKVTEKGKYVELRCDPISGHTALYWYRQSLGQGPEFLIYFQGTGAADDSGLPNDRFFAVRPEGSVSTLKIQRTERGDSAVYLCASSLRGNEQFFGPGTRLTVL.